These 21 T cell receptor beta chains came from one sample sequenced in a study of CD8+CD57+ T cells in acquired aplastic anemia. Genomic DNA, the template, was used for profiling of the TCR beta VDJ and CDR3. TCRdb reprocessed the reads via MiXCR and lists one record per CDR3 protein. Here the sample spans about 160,000 distinct CDR3 sequences, approximately 44% being singletons. Sequencing used sorted CD4+, CD8+, or CD8+CD57+ T cells (not recorded which) from PBMCs. Receptor source: a human donor in good health.

Turning to this clonotype: A much larger clonotype is one base distant, so this may be a read error. The chain combines TRBV10-3 with TRBJ1-2, with D possibly matching TRBD1 (5 bases). Per the germline V gene, CDR1 is ENHRY and CDR2 is SYGVKD. The CDR3 sequence is 11 residues long. With 8 bases removed from V and 4 bases from J, the gap between germline ends came to 8 bases. CDR3: CAIGDSYGYTF. CDR3 DNA: TGTGCCATCGGCGACAGCTATGGCTACACCTTC.

V gene TRBV10-3 combines with J gene TRBJ2-3; no reliable D call. V was trimmed by 0 bases and J by 3 bases, leaving 7 bases between them. The CDR3 runs to 14 residues. The germline CDR1 and CDR2 sequences are ENHRY and SYGVKD. The CDR3 here is CAISESAVTDTQYF. The CDR3 DNA sequence: TGTGCCATCAGTGAGTCGGCGGTTACAGATACGCAGTATTTT.

The gene calls are TRBV29-1 and TRBJ2-3; 9 bases line up with TRBD2. The CDR3 contains 14 residues. CDR1 is SQVTM, CDR2 ANQGSEA, per germline. With V trimmed by 7 bases and J by 5 bases, 10 bases remained unmatched. CDR3 protein: CSGRLAAVGDTQYF. In nucleotides, the CDR3 is TGCAGCGGTCGACTAGCGGCCGTGGGAGATACGCAGTATTTT.

The chain carries TRBV7-9 and TRBJ2-2; tentatively, D is TRBD2 (5 bases). Trimming stripped 7 bases from V and 6 bases from J, with 6 bases between. CDR1 and CDR2 (germline): SEHNR, FQNEAQ (reference sequence). This CDR3 is built from 11 residues. The CDR3 sequence: CASTEAGELFF. CDR3 nucleotides: TGTGCCAGCACGGAGGCCGGGGAGCTGTTTTTT.

This clonotype was seen once. The rearrangement uses TRBV19 and TRBJ2-7; D may be TRBD1 (6 bases). Trimming took off 1 base at V and 5 bases at J, with 9 bases between the two ends. There are 13 residues in the CDR3. Per germline, CDR1 LNHDA and CDR2 SQIVND (reference sequence). The DNA for the CDR3 is TGTGCCAGTAGTATAGTAGCAGGGGACGAGCAGTACTTC. Protein sequence: CASSIVAGDEQYF.

This clonotype has a count of ten or more. The genes are TRBV13 and TRBJ1-1; D not certain. V gave up 5 bases and J gave up 7 bases, with 14 bases separating them. This CDR3 comprises 13 residues. CDR1 is PRHDT, CDR2 FYEKMQ, per germline (reference sequence). CDR3 amino acids: CASSPGGMREAFF. In DNA form, the CDR3 reads TGTGCCAGCAGCCCCGGAGGGATGCGTGAAGCTTTCTTT.

The count of this clonotype is one. The rearrangement uses TRBV12-3 or TRBV12-4 and TRBJ1-2; D gene unclear. The CDR3 contains 13 residues. Trimming took off 6 bases at V and 4 bases at J, with 12 bases between the two ends. This chain's CDR3 is CASSPLSGYGYTF. Written as DNA, the CDR3 is TGTGCCAGCAGCCCACTTTCGGGCTATGGCTACACCTTC.

This chain links TRBV20-1 with TRBJ2-1; D unresolved. Per the germline V gene, CDR1 is DFQATT and CDR2 is SNEGSKA (reference sequence). The CDR3 runs 13 residues. V was cut by 0 bases and J by 5 bases, with 8 bases left in between. CDR3 coding DNA: TGCAGTGCTAGAGATAGAACCAACAATGAGCAGTTCTTC. Its translation: CSARDRTNNEQFF.

The chain has TRBV10-3 and TRBJ2-7; D not resolved. Trimming pared 3 bases from V and 6 bases from J, leaving 6 bases between. Looked up from germline, CDR1 is ENHRY and CDR2 is SYGVKD. This CDR3 has 11 residues. The CDR3: CAISENGEQYF. CDR3 in DNA: TGTGCCATCAGTGAAAACGGCGAGCAGTACTTC.

A few counts support this clonotype. The chain couples TRBV10-3 to TRBJ2-3, with a tentative D call TRBD1 (6 bases). Germline values: CDR1 ENHRY, CDR2 SYGVKD. Trimming pared 4 bases from V and 0 bases from J, leaving 14 bases between. The CDR3 covers 16 residues. Here the CDR3 DNA reads TGTGCCATCAGTGGTGCCCTAGGGGGAAGCACAGATACGCAGTATTTT. This translates into CAISGALGGSTDTQYF.

The CDR3 DNA is TGTGCCAGCAGCATGGGACAGACGAATGAGCAGTTCTTC. It is translated as CASSMGQTNEQFF. The V and J genes are TRBV5-4 and TRBJ2-1; the match to TRBD1 covers 7 bases. From germline, CDR1 is SGHNT and CDR2 YYREEE (reference sequence). J lost 7 bases, V lost 4 bases, and 5 bases had no gene match. CDR3 length equals 13 residues.

This clonotype was counted many times. The chain's CDR3 is CATSTSARGMEPQHF. In DNA form, the CDR3 reads TGTGCCACCAGTACCTCTGCAAGGGGAATGGAGCCCCAGCATTTT. This chain joins TRBV24-1 and TRBJ1-5, with D possibly being TRBD1 (5 bases). V lost 6 bases to trimming and J lost 8 bases, with 19 bases between them. The CDR3 is 15 amino acids. The V gene's germline CDR1 is KGHDR and CDR2 SFDVKD.

This clonotype was seen ten or more times. The genes are TRBV6-2 or TRBV6-3 and TRBJ1-2; TRBD1 is a possible D gene (5 bases). The CDR3 runs to 18 residues. V dropped 0 bases and J dropped 1 base, with 18 bases sitting between them. The germline V gene has CDR1 MNHEY and CDR2 SVGEGT. Here the CDR3 DNA reads TGTGCCAGCAGTTACTCGAAGCAGGGATCACTTCGTAACTATGGCTACACCTTC. Translating it yields CASSYSKQGSLRNYGYTF.

This clonotype was observed many times. This CDR3 reads CASSNQGSGSGTEAFF. The CDR3 DNA reads TGTGCCAGCAGCAATCAAGGGTCGGGCTCCGGCACTGAAGCTTTCTTT. The chain links TRBV7-6 to TRBJ1-1, with D uncertain. Trimming cost V 5 bases and J 4 bases, with 20 bases left between them. CDR1 and CDR2 from the germline V gene are SGHVS and FNYEAQ. The CDR3 length is 16 residues. Drawing the rest from reference TRBV7-6 and TRBJ1-1, the complete variable domain is GAGVSQSPRYKVTKRGQDVALRCDPISGHVSLYWYRQALGQGPEFLTYFNYEAQQDKSGLPNDRFSAERPEGSISTLTIQRTEQRDSAMYRCASSNQGSGSGTEAFFGQGTRLTVV.

This clonotype occurred many times. J is TRBJ1-4 and V is TRBV7-9, with D hard to call. V lost 5 bases to trimming and J lost 4 bases, with 14 bases between them. The CDR3 length is 15 residues. Germline CDR1 reads SEHNR; CDR2 reads FQNEAQ (reference sequence). The CDR3 sequence is CASSVDGRLNEKLFF. The CDR3 nucleotides read TGTGCCAGCAGCGTCGACGGGAGACTTAATGAAAAACTGTTTTTT.

The chain carries TRBV2 and TRBJ2-7, with unresolved D. The CDR3 sequence is 10 residues long. CDR1 SNHLY and CDR2 FYNNEI come from the germline V gene. Trimming left V 5 bases short and J 3 bases short, with 2 bases between. The CDR3: CASSNYEQYF. The CDR3, as DNA: TGTGCCAGCAGTAACTACGAGCAGTACTTC.

The chain employs TRBV12-3 or TRBV12-4 and TRBJ2-7; maybe TRBD2 (6 bases). The ends were cut back, 1 base at V and 5 bases at J, with 15 bases in the middle. The CDR3 loop spans 15 amino acids. The CDR3 DNA is TGTGCCAGCAGTTTAGGTCAGGGAGGAGGTAACGAGCAGTACTTC. It translates to CASSLGQGGGNEQYF.

The rearrangement links TRBV5-1 to TRBJ2-7, with 7 bases that match TRBD1. The CDR3 contains 14 residues. Trimming cost V 4 bases and J 3 bases; bases outside gene matches: 7. CDR1 SGHRS and CDR2 YFSETQ come from the germline V gene. The CDR3 DNA sequence: TGCGCCAGCAGCGGGGGACAGAGCTACTACGAGCAGTACTTC. It codes for CASSGGQSYYEQYF.

This clonotype has ten or more counts. The V gene is TRBV5-6, the J gene TRBJ2-3, with 13 positions matching TRBD2. Germline values: CDR1 SGHDT, CDR2 YYEEEE. The CDR3 runs 16 residues. V gave up 4 bases and J gave up 5 bases; unmatched junction bases: 7. CDR3 region: CASSRRLAGGGDTQYF. In nucleotides, the CDR3 is TGTGCCAGCAGCCGACGACTAGCGGGAGGTGGAGATACGCAGTATTTT.

V usage is TRBV10-1 and J usage is TRBJ1-5; D may be TRBD1 (5 bases). The CDR3 loop spans 15 amino acids. Germline V CDR1 and CDR2: WNHNN, SYGVQD (reference sequence). Trimming took 2 bases from V and 1 from J, leaving 9 bases between them. The CDR3 protein is CASSEMGGSNQPQHF. The CDR3 region has the DNA TGCGCCAGCAGTGAGATGGGGGGAAGCAATCAGCCCCAGCATTTT.

About this clonotype: A read error is possible here, since a much larger clone lies one base away. This chain uses TRBV9 with TRBJ2-2; 8 nucleotides match TRBD2. This CDR3 comprises 15 residues. The germline V gene has CDR1 SGDLS and CDR2 YYNGEE. The CDR3 region has the DNA TGTGCCAGCAGCGGAATAGCGGGATTCACCGTGGAGCTGTTTTTT. As protein: CASSGIAGFTVELFF.